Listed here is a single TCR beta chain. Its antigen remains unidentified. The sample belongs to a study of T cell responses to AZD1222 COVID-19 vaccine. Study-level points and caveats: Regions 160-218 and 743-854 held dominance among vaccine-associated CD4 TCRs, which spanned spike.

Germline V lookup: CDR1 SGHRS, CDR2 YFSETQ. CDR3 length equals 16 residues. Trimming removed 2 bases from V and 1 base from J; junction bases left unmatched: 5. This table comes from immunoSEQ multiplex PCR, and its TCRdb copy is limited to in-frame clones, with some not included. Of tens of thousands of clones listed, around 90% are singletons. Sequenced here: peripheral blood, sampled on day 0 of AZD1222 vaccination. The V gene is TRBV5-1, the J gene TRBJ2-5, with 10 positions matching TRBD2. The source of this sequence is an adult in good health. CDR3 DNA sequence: TGCGCCAGCAGCTTACAAGCGGGAGGGCCCCAAGAGACCCAGTACTTC. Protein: CASSLQAGGPQETQYF.